The present TCR beta chain was sequenced within a study of shared clonotypes between healthy human individuals. The wider study: The study drew on two women and three men aged 18 to 49 as donors. Findings and caveats of the study: Larger richness was generally estimated for naive than memory subsets. Researchers sampled only blood; tissue repertoires likely differ.

TCRdb keeps only in-frame clones here, not all; method: immunoSEQ multiplex PCR. The sample holds 850,000 to 1,200,000 clones, about 75% seen once. This CDR3 region has 14 residues. Germline loops: CDR1 SGHTA, CDR2 FQGNSA. V was pared by 1 base and J by 3 bases, with 10 bases between. This clone was counted ten times or more. Antigen unknown. The sequencing sample was made of memory CD4+ T cells sorted from blood. Subset described: CD45RA-negative fraction. This TCR came from a man younger than 35 in good health. The chain uses TRBV7-2 and TRBJ2-7, with D perhaps assigned TRBD1 or TRBD2 (5 bases each). The CDR3 sequence is CASSLVGDLYEQYF. As DNA, the CDR3 is TGTGCCAGCAGCTTAGTCGGGGACCTCTACGAGCAGTACTTC.